One sample yielded the 29 T cell receptor beta chains listed below, sequenced in a study of cytomegalovirus exposure and HLA in healthy donors. Use of 60 Vbeta and 13 Jbeta primers characterized the PCR. TCRdb's table, derived via immunoSEQ multiplex PCR, lists solely in-frame clones and lacks some. Of hundreds of thousands of clones detected, 80% to 85% appear once; the ten largest clones hold 0.71%. Sequencing input: PBMCs. The receptors originated from a boy between 2 and 10 years old in good health and CMV-seronegative.

This clone occurred once. The chain joins TRBV28 to TRBJ1-2; a weak D match, TRBD1 (6 bases). With 2 bases removed from V and 5 bases from J, the gap between germline ends came to 6 bases. There are 12 residues in the CDR3. CDR1 MDHEN and CDR2 SYDVKM come from the germline V gene. CDR3 amino acids: CASSLGQYGYTF. CDR3 sequence (DNA): TGTGCCAGCAGTTTAGGACAGTATGGCTACACCTTC.

The CDR3 loop is CAWTEGSLTLNTEAFF. The CDR3 region has the DNA TGTGCCTGGACTGAGGGATCCCTGACTCTGAACACTGAAGCTTTCTTT. The J gene is TRBJ1-1, the V gene TRBV30; D not resolved. The CDR3 totals 16 residues. The germline gives CDR1 GTSNPN, CDR2 SVGIG (reference sequence). Trimming took 4 bases from V and 0 from J, leaving 18 bases between them.

This chain joins TRBV5-4 and TRBJ2-3; D might be TRBD1 (5 bases). The J call may be mistaken, given a closer DNA end match to TRBJ2-1. The CDR3 runs 16 residues. Germline CDR1 and CDR2: SGHNT and YYREEE (reference sequence). The CDR3 loop is CASSHPLDSSYNEQFF. CDR3 sequence (DNA): TGTGCCAGCAGCCATCCTCTAGACAGCTCCTACAATGAGCAGTTCTTC.

This clone was recorded only once. The chain recombines TRBV7-3 with TRBJ1-1, with TRBD1 as a possible D gene (6 bases). CDR1 SGHTA and CDR2 FQGTGA come from the germline V gene. V lost 5 bases and J 0 bases, leaving 10 bases between the germline ends. There are 14 residues in the CDR3. CDR3 amino acids: CASSPTGLNTEAFF. DNA of the CDR3: TGTGCCAGCAGCCCGACAGGTTTGAACACTGAAGCTTTCTTT. Looking up the rest from reference TRBV7-3 and TRBJ1-1 gives the full variable domain: GAGVSQTPSNKVTEKGKYVELRCDPISGHTALYWYRQSLGQGPEFLIYFQGTGAADDSGLPNDRFFAVRPEGSVSTLKIQRTERGDSAVYLCASSPTGLNTEAFFGQGTRLTVV.

In DNA, the CDR3 is TGCGCCAGCAGCCAATCTAATGGGCGGACAAACAAGAACACTGAAGCTTTCTTT. As protein: CASSQSNGRTNKNTEAFF. The chain carries TRBV4-1 and TRBJ1-1; possible D gene TRBD1, 5 bases. The V gene's germline CDR1 is MGHRA and CDR2 YSYEKL. Trimming took off 2 bases at V and 1 base at J, with 20 bases between the two ends. The CDR3 totals 18 residues.

The rearrangement uses TRBV29-1 and TRBJ2-2; TRBD2 aligns across 8 bases. Germline assignment: CDR1 SQVTM and CDR2 ANQGSEA. The V and J ends lost 7 bases and 7 bases, in that order; junction bases with no gene match: 8. CDR3 size: 13 residues. The CDR3 is CSGLTSEGGELFF. Written as DNA, the CDR3 is TGCAGCGGGCTGACTAGCGAGGGCGGGGAGCTGTTTTTT.

The chain recombines TRBV30 with TRBJ2-7, with 11 bases aligning to TRBD1. The CDR3 extends over 13 amino acids. With V trimmed by 2 bases and J by 12 bases, 9 bases remained unmatched. The germline CDR1 and CDR2 sequences are GTSNPN and SVGIG (reference sequence). CDR3 bases: TGTGCCTGGAGTCCGGACAGGGGGCTGGGCCCGTACTTC. It encodes CAWSPDRGLGPYF.

This clone has just one count. The chain couples TRBV27 to TRBJ1-2; TRBD1 matches 9 bases. CDR3 length: 17 amino acids. J lost 8 bases, V lost 5 bases, and 18 bases had no gene match. CDR1 is MNHEY and CDR2 is SMNVEV in the germline V gene (reference sequence). Written as DNA, the CDR3 is TGTGCCAGCAGTCCTTCACCTCTCCGTGGACAGGGGCAGGGCTACACCTTC. Encoded protein: CASSPSPLRGQGQGYTF.

The rearrangement uses TRBV6-1 and TRBJ2-7; D is uncertain. Deletions cut 6 bases from V and 4 bases from J, with 7 bases between. Germline V gene sequence: CDR1 MNHNS, CDR2 SASEGT. The CDR3 contains 11 residues. The DNA for the CDR3 is TGTGCCAGCAGGGCTCAGTACGAGCAGTACTTC. This sequence encodes CASRAQYEQYF.

This chain uses TRBV19 with TRBJ1-2; TRBD1 matches at 9 bases. The length of the CDR3 is 16 residues. V lost 3 bases and J lost 2; bases outside the gene matches: 7. Germline lookup yields CDR1 LNHDA and CDR2 SQIVND (reference sequence). The CDR3, as DNA: TGTGCCAGTAGTATCAAGGACAGGGGACCAAACTATGGCTACACCTTC. Translating gives CASSIKDRGPNYGYTF.

The chain employs TRBV30 and TRBJ2-5, with a weak D call TRBD1 (5 bases). Between the trimmed V and J ends, which lost 5 bases and 1 base, there was a span of 11 bases. The CDR3 sequence is 13 residues long. Germline V gene sequence: CDR1 GTSNPN, CDR2 SVGIG (reference sequence). CDR3 sequence (DNA): TGTGCCTGGGACACAAGGGGCCAAGAGACCCAGTACTTC. Encoded protein: CAWDTRGQETQYF. The variable domain in full, completed from reference TRBV30 and TRBJ2-5, reads SQTIHQWPATLVQPVGSPLSLECTVEGTSNPNLYWYRQAAGRGLQLLFYSVGIGQISSEVPQNLSASRPQDRQFILSSKKLLLSDSGFYLCAWDTRGQETQYFGPGTRLLVL.

The V gene is TRBV11-1, the J gene TRBJ1-2; 8 nucleotides align to TRBD1. Germline CDR1 and CDR2: SGHAT and FQDESV (reference sequence). The V segment lost 2 bases and the J segment 4 bases; nucleotides outside the gene matches: 6. This CDR3 comprises 15 residues. In DNA form, the CDR3 reads TGTGCCAGCAGCTTATCAGGGGGCGGTCGCTATGGCTACACCTTC. Translating gives CASSLSGGGRYGYTF.

The rearrangement links TRBV18 to TRBJ1-5; D unresolved. V was shortened by 4 bases and J by 8 bases, with 9 bases between the two germline ends. The CDR3 extends over 12 amino acids. The germline V gene encodes CDR1 KGHSH and CDR2 LQKENI. The CDR3 DNA follows: TGTGCCAGCTCACGACTTACGGAGCCCCAGCATTTT. Encoded protein: CASSRLTEPQHF. The whole variable domain, remainder taken from reference TRBV18 and TRBJ1-5, is NAGVMQNPRHLVRRRGQEARLRCSPMKGHSHVYWYRQLPEEGLKFMVYLQKENIIDESGMPKERFSAEFPKEGPSILRIQQVVRGDSAAYFCASSRLTEPQHFGDGTRLSIL.

The chain carries TRBV6-6 and TRBJ2-2; D is ambiguous. The CDR3 is 14 residues long. V was trimmed by 6 bases and J by 6 bases, leaving 14 bases between them. Per germline, CDR1 MNHNY and CDR2 SVGAGI (reference sequence). Here the CDR3 DNA reads TGTGCCAGCAGCTCAGGCTCGGTGTCCGGGGAGCTGTTTTTT. This encodes CASSSGSVSGELFF.

This chain uses TRBV30 with TRBJ2-7; 7 nucleotides line up with TRBD2. Germline V gene sequence: CDR1 GTSNPN, CDR2 SVGIG (reference sequence). J lost 4 bases, V lost 1 base, and 7 bases had no gene match. The CDR3 totals 14 residues. The CDR3 sequence is CAWSGGLSQYEQYF. The CDR3 nucleotides read TGTGCCTGGAGTGGGGGACTATCCCAATACGAGCAGTACTTC.

The chain couples TRBV6-5 to TRBJ2-3; 7 bases match TRBD2. The V segment lost 4 bases and the J segment 2 bases; nucleotides outside the gene matches: 9. The CDR3 length is 16 residues. Per the germline V gene, CDR1 is MNHEY and CDR2 is SVGAGI. CDR3 region: CASSSPGDYPTDTQYF. Written as DNA, the CDR3 is TGTGCCAGCAGTTCACCCGGGGACTACCCCACAGATACGCAGTATTTT.

The table lists this clone with a count of one. The chain uses TRBV7-3 and TRBJ2-7, with TRBD1 matching 7 bases. The CDR3 covers 14 residues. CDR1 is SGHTA, CDR2 FQGTGA, per germline. J gave up 2 bases and V 0 bases, and 1 base lay outside the gene matches. The CDR3 coding sequence is TGTGCCAGCAGCTTAACCGGGACAGCCTACGAGCAGTACTTC. It codes for CASSLTGTAYEQYF.

V usage is TRBV4-2 and J usage is TRBJ2-2, with 11 nucleotides matching TRBD2. CDR3 size: 16 residues. V dropped 0 bases and J dropped 7; count of bases not matched to a gene: 4. Germline CDR1 LGHNA, CDR2 YNFKEQ. The CDR3 DNA reads as TGTGCCAGCAGCCAAGATAGCGGGAGGGCCGTCGGGGAGCTGTTTTTT. Translated, it gives CASSQDSGRAVGELFF.

The V gene is TRBV18, the J gene TRBJ1-2; the D gene is possibly TRBD1 (5 bases). Germline V CDR1 and CDR2: KGHSH, LQKENI. The V gene lost 0 bases and the J gene lost 1 base, with 9 bases spanning the gap. This CDR3 contains 15 residues. The CDR3 DNA is TGTGCCAGCTCACCACCTCAGACAGTTAACTATGGCTACACCTTC. Translated: CASSPPQTVNYGYTF.

The chain recombines TRBV11-3 with TRBJ2-1, with D perhaps matching TRBD2 (6 bases). The CDR3 covers 15 residues. Trimming cost V 3 bases and J 2 bases, with 11 bases left between them. CDR1 and CDR2 (germline): SGHNT, YENEEA. Here the CDR3 reads CASSFRSGTYNEQFF. The CDR3 DNA sequence: TGTGCCAGCAGCTTTCGTAGCGGAACCTACAATGAGCAGTTCTTC.

The V and J genes are TRBV19 and TRBJ2-7; 8 bases align to TRBD1. The V segment lost 3 bases and the J segment 2 bases; nucleotides outside the gene matches: 3. The CDR3 sequence is 14 residues long. From germline, CDR1 is LNHDA and CDR2 SQIVND (reference sequence). The CDR3 region has the DNA TGTGCCAGTAGTATCACACAGGGGGCCTACGAGCAGTACTTC. As protein: CASSITQGAYEQYF. Full variable domain (rest looked up from reference TRBV19 and TRBJ2-7): DGGITQSPKYLFRKEGQNVTLSCEQNLNHDAMYWYRQDPGQGLRLIYYSQIVNDFQKGDIAEGYSVSREKKESFPLTVTSAQKNPTAFYLCASSITQGAYEQYFGPGTRLTVT.

The rearrangement uses TRBV6-5 and TRBJ2-1; perhaps TRBD2 as D (7 bases). The germline CDR1 and CDR2 sequences are MNHEY and SVGAGI. The ends were cut back, 4 bases at V and 12 bases at J, with 19 bases in the middle. CDR3 size: 14 residues. The CDR3 coding sequence is TGTGCCAGCAGTTGGGGGGGGCGGTCGAGGGGGCAGTTCTTC. Its translation: CASSWGGRSRGQFF.

The chain is built from TRBV18 and TRBJ2-2; 9 nucleotides agree with TRBD1. J was trimmed by 0 bases and V by 3 bases; bases with no gene match: 5. Germline V gene sequence: CDR1 KGHSH, CDR2 LQKENI. This CDR3 region has 17 residues. The CDR3 spells CASSPPGQGSNTGELFF. The CDR3 nucleotides are TGTGCCAGCTCACCTCCGGGACAGGGCTCGAACACCGGGGAGCTGTTTTTT.

The rearrangement links TRBV4-1 to TRBJ2-1, with 12 bases identical to TRBD1. After removal of 1 base from V and 8 bases from J, the junction contained 6 bases not matched to a gene. CDR1 MGHRA and CDR2 YSYEKL come from the germline V gene. The CDR3 is made up of 16 amino acids. The CDR3 DNA is TGCGCCAGCAGCCAAGGGGACAGGGGGCATTGGGATGAGCAGTTCTTC. Translating gives CASSQGDRGHWDEQFF.

The gene calls are TRBV7-8 and TRBJ1-4; the D is unclear. Trimming stripped 2 bases from V and 6 bases from J, with 13 bases between. The CDR3 covers 15 residues. CDR1 is SGHVS and CDR2 is FQNEAQ in the germline V gene. The CDR3 DNA follows: TGTGCCAGCAGCTTAAATGCAGGAAGAGATGAAAAACTGTTTTTT. Translation: CASSLNAGRDEKLFF.

V gene TRBV18 combines with J gene TRBJ2-7; TRBD1 agrees at 7 bases. The V gene end was trimmed by 3 bases and the J gene end by 1 base; junction bases not matched to a gene: 15. The CDR3 contains 18 residues. Per germline, CDR1 KGHSH and CDR2 LQKENI. The DNA for the CDR3 is TGTGCCAGCTCACCCCTAACAGGGGAAGGTCTTCAATCCTACGAGCAGTACTTC. Protein: CASSPLTGEGLQSYEQYF.

The V call is TRBV19, the J call TRBJ2-7; 7 nucleotides match TRBD1. Per germline, CDR1 LNHDA and CDR2 SQIVND (reference sequence). The CDR3 covers 14 residues. V trimming: 5 bases; J trimming: 0 bases; junction bases outside the gene matches: 4. CDR3 residues: CASSPGTVSYEQYF. CDR3 sequence (DNA): TGTGCCAGTAGTCCCGGGACAGTCTCCTACGAGCAGTACTTC.

The chain links TRBV7-9 to TRBJ1-4, with TRBD1 matching over 7 bases. This CDR3 comprises 15 residues. Germline CDR1 SEHNR, CDR2 FQNEAQ (reference sequence). The V segment lost 4 bases and the J segment 0 bases; nucleotides outside the gene matches: 2. The CDR3 protein is CASSSGQATNEKLFF. The CDR3 DNA sequence: TGTGCCAGCAGCTCCGGACAGGCAACTAATGAAAAACTGTTTTTT.

This clone was seen only a few times. The chain uses TRBV19 and TRBJ1-4; 8 nucleotides agree with TRBD1. CDR1 is LNHDA and CDR2 is SQIVND in the germline V gene (reference sequence). The junction had 6 bases not matched to a gene; V was cut back by 5 bases and J by 4 bases. The CDR3 totals 15 residues. CDR3 region: CASSPGQVLNEKLFF. The DNA for the CDR3 is TGTGCCAGTAGTCCGGGACAGGTGCTTAATGAAAAACTGTTTTTT.